The 2 T cell receptor beta chains below come from one sample, sequenced in a study of T cells in tuberculosis. The data were produced by immunoSEQ multiplex PCR, yet TCRdb's version contains in-frame clones alone and is incomplete. The sample contains about 34,000 clones, approximately 93% of which appear only once. Documented time point: new active TB diagnosis, blood taken before or within 7 days of starting treatment. This sample comprised PBMCs, obtained at tuberculosis diagnosis. The receptors derive from an adult with tuberculosis.

The V gene is TRBV15, the J gene TRBJ2-5, with 7 nucleotides matching TRBD1. Germline assignment: CDR1 LNHNV and CDR2 YYDKDF (reference sequence). V dropped 4 bases and J dropped 4; count of bases not matched to a gene: 6. This CDR3 region has 14 residues. CDR3 DNA: TGTGCCACCAGCACACTACAGGGGCGAGAGACCCAGTACTTC. Translated: CATSTLQGRETQYF.

The V call is TRBV19, the J call TRBJ2-6, with D uncertain. The ends were cut back, 5 bases at V and 0 bases at J, with 8 bases in the middle. The germline gives CDR1 LNHDA, CDR2 SQIVND (reference sequence). This CDR3 spans 15 amino acids. CDR3 coding DNA: TGTGCCAGTAGTGTACAGCTCTCTGGGGCCAACGTCCTGACTTTC. It translates to CASSVQLSGANVLTF.